This T cell receptor beta chain was retrieved from a study of T cell responses to AZD1222 COVID-19 vaccine (dated by TCRdb to the early 2020s). Describing the broader study: A total of 230 to 250 trial participants underwent TCR sequencing, of whom approximately 210 received two doses of AZD1222 and 26 received two doses of the MenACWY control vaccine. Enrollment into the trials was organized by age into subgroups of 18-55, 56-69 and 70-plus years, and those subgroups contained roughly 150, 30 and 60 TCR-sequenced participants, respectively. Study-wide conclusions, independent of this receptor: No day 14 peak-response samples were available, so repertoires were characterized only after the peak T cell response. Participants were mostly white British, with more females than males. The authors suggested clonal diversity may have been underestimated. After two AZD1222 doses, spike-specific TCR breadth and depth were significantly higher than at day 0 and than in MenACWY recipients. Conclusions about previously exposed vaccinees were limited because only six or seven AZD1222 recipients were SARS-CoV-2 seropositive at baseline. CD4 TCRs associated with the vaccine covered the entire spike protein, and the dominant responses were in regions 160-218 and 743-854. Epitopes outside the regions mutated in the B.1.351 and B.1.1.7 variants were reportedly recognized by nearly half of the unique spike-specific TCRs. The 56-69-year group was small, and its depth increase did not reach significance, likely because of low power.

CDR1 and CDR2, looked up from the germline V gene (reference sequence), are LNHNV and YYDKDF. From the cysteine up to the phenylalanine, the CDR3 has a length of 15 residues. The kept DNA is CDR3 alone, 45 bases in frame from the first base. The germline V and J ends show losses of 0 bases and 5 bases respectively, and no gene match explains 5 bases of the junction. The CDR3 regions of human TCRbeta chains were analyzed by immunosequencing. As for the original processing: Repertoire TCRs were checked for matches against a reference library of SARS-CoV-2-specific TCRs that had been generated using the MIRA antigen-specificity platform. Breadth meant the fraction of unique TCRs that were SARS-CoV-2-associated, whereas depth meant the fraction of total T cells that were SARS-CoV-2-associated. Using the MIRA data, each spike-specific TCR was assigned both to the spike region to which the TCR was reactive and to a CD4 or CD8 class. Log10-transformed breadth and depth values were compared by one-way ANOVA with Sidak's multiple comparisons tests. TCRdb re-hosts the immuneACCESS table, in-frame sequences only. Its copies lack some clones; in the studies checked, an unresolved V gene accounts for under half of them, and the cause for the rest is not known. The D gene and trimming were derived from the DNA, and the V and J assignments and clone size from that table. The sample profile shows some 120,000 clones; approximately 86% of them were found once. Clones ranked in the top ten supply around 5% of the sample.

Turning to this clone: Its target antigen remains unknown. Per-nucleotide qualities are absent, and no much larger clonotype sits a single base away.

The time point label, read with the paper, signifies: about 28 days (+/-7) after the second vaccine dose. AZD1222 recipients given second doses at about 4 weeks or at about 12 weeks were pooled, since spike-specific TCR depth and breadth were not found to differ between the two schedules. Vaccinee samples were obtained from the UK trials COV001 and COV002, which included a single-blind randomized controlled phase 2/3 trial of AZD1222 (ChAdOx1 nCoV-19) in healthy adults. For TCRbeta chain sequencing, PBMC samples from trial participants were taken at day 0 and at day 28 after the second dose. The receptor's source is an adult who received the AZD1222 COVID-19 vaccine. The chain is assembled from TRBV15 and TRBJ2-5, and 8 junctional nucleotides match TRBD1. This sample comprised peripheral blood, obtained 28 days after the second AZD1222 dose. This receptor carries the CDR3 CATSRDPGGGETQYF. The nucleotides read TGTGCCACCAGCAGAGATCCAGGGGGCGGTGAGACCCAGTACTTC. Beyond the CDR3, the reference TRBV15 and TRBJ2-5 genes provide the residues; the full variable domain reads: DAMVIQNPRYQVTQFGKPVTLSCSQTLNHNVMYWYQQKSSQAPKLLFHYYDKDFNNEADTPDNFQSRRPNTSFCFLDIRSPGLGDTAMYLCATSRDPGGGETQYFGPGTRLLVL.